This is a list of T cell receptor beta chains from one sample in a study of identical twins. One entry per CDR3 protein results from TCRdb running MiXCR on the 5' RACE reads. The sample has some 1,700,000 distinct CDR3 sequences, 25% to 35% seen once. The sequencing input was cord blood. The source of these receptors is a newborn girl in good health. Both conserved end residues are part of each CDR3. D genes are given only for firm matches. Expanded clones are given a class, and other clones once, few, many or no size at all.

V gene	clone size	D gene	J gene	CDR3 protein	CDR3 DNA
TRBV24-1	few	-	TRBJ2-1	CATEGSYNEQFF	TGTGCCACCGAAGGCTCCTACAATGAGCAGTTCTTC
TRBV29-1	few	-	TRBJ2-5	CSVGPPAETQYF	TGCAGCGTTGGACCCCCTGCGGAGACCCAGTACTTC
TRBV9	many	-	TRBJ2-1	CASSVGGLFNEQFF	TGTGCCAGCAGCGTAGGGGGGCTTTTCAATGAGCAGTTCTTC
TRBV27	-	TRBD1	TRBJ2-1	CASSVPGQGGNEQFF	TGTGCCAGCAGTGTTCCGGGACAGGGGGGTAATGAGCAGTTCTTC
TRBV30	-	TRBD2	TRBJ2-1	CAWSVRLAAYNEQFF	TGTGCCTGGAGTGTACGGCTAGCGGCCTACAATGAGCAGTTCTTC
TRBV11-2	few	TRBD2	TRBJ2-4	CASSLEGSGRILAKNIQYF	TGTGCCAGCAGCTTAGAGGGTAGCGGGAGAATTCTAGCCAAAAACATTCAGTACTTC
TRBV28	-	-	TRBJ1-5	CASSFLPDSPHQPQHF	TGTGCCAGCAGTTTCCTTCCCGACAGTCCTCATCAGCCCCAGCATTTT
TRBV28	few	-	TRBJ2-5	CASSPGLASFGSGEEETQYF	-
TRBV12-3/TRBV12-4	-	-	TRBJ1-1	CASSFTGWGTEAFF	TGTGCCAGCAGTTTCACCGGGTGGGGCACTGAAGCTTTCTTT
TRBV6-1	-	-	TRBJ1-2	CASSELPSGARLGYTF	TGTGCCAGCAGTGAACTCCCTTCGGGGGCGCGGTTGGGCTACACCTTC
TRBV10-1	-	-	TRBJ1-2	CASSPQVHYGYTF	TGCGCCAGCAGTCCCCAGGTGCACTATGGCTACACCTTC
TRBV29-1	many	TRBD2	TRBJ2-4	CSVGGASGAKNIQYF	TGCAGCGTTGGCGGGGCTAGCGGAGCCAAAAACATTCAGTACTTC
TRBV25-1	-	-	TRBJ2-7	CASSDGGADDNEQYF	TGTGCCAGCAGTGATGGGGGCGCGGATGACAATGAGCAGTACTTC
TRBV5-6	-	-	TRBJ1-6	CASSLVSSPPHF	TGTGCCAGCAGCTTGGTCTCTTCACCCCCCCACTTT
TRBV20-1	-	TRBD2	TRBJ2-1	CSARDTSGRAYYSEQFF	TGCAGTGCTAGAGACACCAGCGGGAGGGCCTACTACAGTGAGCAGTTCTTC
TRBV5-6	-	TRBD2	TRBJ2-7	CASSWSGLAGYEQYF	TGTGCCAGCAGCTGGTCGGGACTAGCGGGATATGAGCAGTACTTC
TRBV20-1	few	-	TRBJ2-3	CSAHAVRKTDTQYF	TGCAGTGCCCACGCTGTCAGGAAGACAGATACGCAGTATTTT
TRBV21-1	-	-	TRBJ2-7	CASSKVGGTPLRAYEQYF	TGTGCCAGCAGCAAAGTGGGGGGGACACCCTTAAGGGCCTACGAGCAGTACTTC
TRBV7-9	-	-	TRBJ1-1	CASSSTGSPNTEAFF	TGTGCCAGCAGCTCCACAGGGTCACCGAACACTGAAGCTTTCTTT
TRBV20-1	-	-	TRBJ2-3	CSARGAQGRADTQYF	TGCAGTGCTAGAGGGGCACAGGGGAGGGCAGATACGCAGTATTTT
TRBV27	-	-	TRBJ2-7	CASSSRGALSYEQYF	TGTGCCAGCAGTTCCCGGGGGGCTCTCTCCTACGAGCAGTACTTC
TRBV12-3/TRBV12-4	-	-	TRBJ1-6	CASRTSNSPLHF	TGTGCCAGCAGGACGTCAAATTCACCCCTCCACTTT
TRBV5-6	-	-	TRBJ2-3	CASSFTLSTGLIRDTQYF	TGTGCCAGCAGCTTTACCCTTTCAACAGGGCTAATTAGAGATACGCAGTATTTT
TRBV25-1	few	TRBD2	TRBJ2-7	CASSESQTSGKNEQYF	TGTGCCAGCAGTGAATCTCAGACTAGCGGGAAGAACGAGCAGTACTTC
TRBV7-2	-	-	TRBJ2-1	CAGSLAYNEQFF	TGTGCCGGCAGCTTAGCGTACAATGAGCAGTTCTTC
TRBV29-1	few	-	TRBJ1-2	CSVEAGAPGYTF	TGCAGCGTTGAGGCAGGGGCCCCTGGCTACACCTTC
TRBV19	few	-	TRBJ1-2	CASTLNGERIYGYTF	TGTGCCAGTACCCTCAATGGAGAACGGATCTATGGCTACACCTTC
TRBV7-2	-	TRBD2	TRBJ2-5	CASSLYGRAQHNEQYF	TGTGCCAGCAGCTTATACGGGAGGGCCCAACACAATGAGCAGTACTTC
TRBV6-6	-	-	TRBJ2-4	CASRLALPFKNIQYF	TGTGCCAGCAGACTAGCCCTGCCCTTCAAAAACATTCAGTACTTC
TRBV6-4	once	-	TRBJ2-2	CASRQTGRSGELFF	TGTGCCAGCAGACAAACAGGGAGGTCCGGGGAGCTGTTTTTT
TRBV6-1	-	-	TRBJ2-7	CASRRGLGPRSSYEQYF	TGTGCCAGCAGGCGGGGTTTGGGACCGAGAAGCTCCTACGAGCAGTACTTC